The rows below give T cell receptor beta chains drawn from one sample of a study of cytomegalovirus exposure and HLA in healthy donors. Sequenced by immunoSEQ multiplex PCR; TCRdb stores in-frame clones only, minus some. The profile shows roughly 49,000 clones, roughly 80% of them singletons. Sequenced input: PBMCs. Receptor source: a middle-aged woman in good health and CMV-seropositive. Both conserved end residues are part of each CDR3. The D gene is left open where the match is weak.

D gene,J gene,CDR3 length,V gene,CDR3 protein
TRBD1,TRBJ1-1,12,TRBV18,CASSPTGGEAFF
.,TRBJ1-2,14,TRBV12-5,CASGLVTGLYGYTF
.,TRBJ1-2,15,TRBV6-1,CASSESDRLPYGYTF
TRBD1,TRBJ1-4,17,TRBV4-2,CASSQAAVGQANEKLFF
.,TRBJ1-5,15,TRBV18,CASSPNDRGNQPQHF
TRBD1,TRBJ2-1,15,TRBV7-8,CASSIGTGVLDEQFF
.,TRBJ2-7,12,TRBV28,CASNADRDEQYF
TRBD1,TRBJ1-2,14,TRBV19,CASSPRQGDYGYTF
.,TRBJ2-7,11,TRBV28,CASEGPRGQYF
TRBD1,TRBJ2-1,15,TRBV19,CASSIRTGGWNEQFF